A single T cell receptor (beta chain) is shown here with its context. No antigen is known for it. No base qualities exist here, and no much larger clone lies one base off it. The CDR3 regions of human TCRbeta chains were analyzed by immunosequencing. Concerning the study's data processing: TCRs in the repertoires were matched against a reference library of SARS-CoV-2-specific TCRs that had been generated with the MIRA antigen-specificity platform. Breadth was defined as the fraction of unique TCRs that were SARS-CoV-2-associated. Depth was defined as the fraction of total T cells that were SARS-CoV-2-associated. Each spike-specific TCR was assigned to its reactive spike region and to a CD4 or CD8 class using the MIRA data. Log10-transformed breadth and depth values were compared by one-way ANOVA with Sidak's multiple comparisons tests. TCRdb provides this immuneACCESS table in a form limited to in-frame rearrangements. Some clones are lacking; in checked studies, under half of them reflect an unresolved V gene, and why the rest are absent is not known. V, J and clone size reflect that table, while D and trimming were determined from the DNA. This sample holds 110,000 to 150,000 clones; approximately 92% were observed only once. Together, the top ten hold 3% to 4% of the sample.

The record originates from a study of T cell responses to AZD1222 COVID-19 vaccine (dated by TCRdb to the early 2020s). At the level of the whole study: A total of 233 trial participants underwent TCR sequencing, of whom roughly 210 received two doses of AZD1222 and about 25 received two doses of the MenACWY control vaccine. Trial participants were enrolled by age into subgroups of 18-55, 56-69 and 70-plus years, and around 150, 29 and 61 TCR-sequenced participants, respectively, were included in these subgroups.

V is cut by 0 bases and J by 1 base, and the space between the germline ends is 7 bases. CDR1 and CDR2, looked up from the germline V gene (reference sequence), are MNHNY and SVGAGI. The CDR3 holds 15 amino acids from the cysteine to the phenylalanine. Kept here is only the CDR3 DNA, which spans 45 bases and is read in frame from base 1. According to the study, the label for this sample's time point signals: about 28 days (+/-7) after the second vaccine dose. AZD1222 recipients whose second dose came at about 4 weeks and those whose second dose came at about 12 weeks were combined into one group, since spike-specific TCR depth and breadth did not differ between the two schedules. The vaccinee samples were drawn from two UK trials, COV001 and COV002, one of which was a single-blind randomized controlled phase 2/3 trial testing AZD1222 (ChAdOx1 nCoV-19) in healthy adults. Trial participant PBMC samples were collected at day 0 and day 28 after the second dose for TCRbeta chain sequencing.

Broader findings and caveats from the paper: Participants were mostly white British, with more females than males. The authors suggested clonal diversity may have been underestimated. Reportedly, close to half of the unique spike-specific TCRs recognized epitopes lying outside the regions that are mutated in the B.1.351 and B.1.1.7 variants. Only five or six AZD1222 recipients were SARS-CoV-2 seropositive at baseline, limiting conclusions about previously exposed vaccinees. Because no day 14 peak-response samples were available, the repertoires could be characterized only after the peak T cell response. In the small 56-69-year group, the increase in depth fell short of significance, most likely because of low power. After two AZD1222 doses, both the breadth and the depth of spike-specific TCRs were significantly higher than at day 0 and than in MenACWY recipients. Vaccine-associated CD4 TCRs spanned the whole spike protein, with dominant responses in regions 160-218 and 743-854.

The sequence links TRBV6-6 to TRBJ2-4, and TRBD1 may be the D gene, going by 5 matching bases. Specimen: peripheral blood, collected 28 days after the second AZD1222 dose. The sequence came from an adult who received the AZD1222 COVID-19 vaccine. The CDR3 protein: CASSYSWGAKNIQYF. Here is the DNA: TGTGCCAGCAGTTACTCATGGGGCGCCAAAAACATTCAGTACTTC.